The 26 T cell receptor beta chains given below trace back to one sample, sequenced in a study of blood T cells in healthy people across ages. A second PCR of about 7 to 12 cycles used a sample-barcoded 5' primer and a J-beta primer mix. TCRdb called the 5' RACE reads again in MiXCR, with one record for every CDR3 protein. The sample lists approximately 960,000 distinct CDR3 sequences; roughly 28% were seen once. The sample was also linked to a second study, of T cells of mothers and their children.

The specimen sequenced was blood. The receptors come from a middle-aged woman in good health.

Worth noting for this clonotype: Given a much more abundant clone one base away, this may be a read error. This chain connects TRBV6-6 to TRBJ2-3, with D uncertain. The CDR3 runs to 14 residues. CDR1 MNHNY and CDR2 SVGAGI come from the germline V gene (reference sequence). V shed 4 bases and J shed 9 bases, with 17 bases lying between them. The CDR3 protein is CASSSQGTPPTQYF. The CDR3 nucleotides are TGTGCCAGCAGTTCACAAGGTACCCCTCCCACGCAGTATTTT.

The gene calls are TRBV7-2 and TRBJ1-1; D may be TRBD1 (6 bases). Per the germline V gene, CDR1 is SGHTA and CDR2 is FQGNSA. The length of the CDR3 is 15 residues. Trimming stripped 1 base from V and 2 bases from J, with 11 bases between. The CDR3 is CASSLDTGGNTEAFF. CDR3 in DNA: TGTGCCAGCAGCTTAGACACGGGGGGCAACACTGAAGCTTTCTTT.

This clonotype was seen more than once but under ten times. The DNA for the CDR3 is TGTGCCAGCAGCGACGGGACTAGCGGGGGAGATGAGCAGTTCTTC. Protein sequence: CASSDGTSGGDEQFF. The rearrangement joins TRBV9 to TRBJ2-1, with 14 positions matching TRBD2. Germline assignment: CDR1 SGDLS and CDR2 YYNGEE. The CDR3 runs to 15 residues. J was trimmed by 8 bases and V by 3 bases; bases with no gene match: 4.

Many counts were recorded for this clonotype. In DNA form, the CDR3 reads TGTGCCAGCAGCTTCGAACAGCCCTACGAGCAGTACTTC. Protein sequence: CASSFEQPYEQYF. The J gene is TRBJ2-7, the V gene TRBV5-6; no firm D call. V was trimmed by 2 bases and J by 2 bases, leaving 8 bases between them. Per the germline V gene, CDR1 is SGHDT and CDR2 is YYEEEE. The length of the CDR3 is 13 residues.

This clonotype was recorded at least ten times. The genes are TRBV29-1 and TRBJ2-1, with TRBD2 as a possible D gene (6 bases). CDR3 size: 16 residues. Germline CDR1 is SQVTM and CDR2 is ANQGSEA. With 2 bases removed from V and 4 bases from J, the gap between germline ends came to 18 bases. The CDR3 DNA is TGCAGCGTTGAAACTCTCGGAGACGGGGGTTACAATGAGCAGTTCTTC. Encoded protein: CSVETLGDGGYNEQFF.

CDR3 sequence: CASSLSGAGTQYF. The DNA for the CDR3 is TGTGCCAGCAGTTTATCTGGGGCCGGGACCCAGTACTTC. This chain links TRBV6-2 or TRBV6-3 with TRBJ2-5; the D gene is possibly TRBD1 (5 bases). Germline V CDR1 and CDR2: MNHEY, SVGEGT. V dropped 4 bases and J dropped 7 bases, with 13 bases sitting between them. This CDR3 has 13 residues.

This clonotype was picked up a small number of times. The rearrangement links TRBV28 to TRBJ1-5; D might be TRBD1 (5 bases). The V and J ends lost 6 bases and 1 base respectively, with 13 bases between them. The CDR3 extends over 15 amino acids. Per the germline V gene, CDR1 is MDHEN and CDR2 is SYDVKM. CDR3 nucleotides: TGTGCCAGCAGCAGATCATCAGGGAGCAATCAGCCCCAGCATTTT. It translates to CASSRSSGSNQPQHF.

The chain couples TRBV7-9 to TRBJ2-7, with 12 bases matching TRBD2. Looked up from germline, CDR1 is SEHNR and CDR2 is FQNEAQ (reference sequence). The CDR3 extends over 17 amino acids. Unmatched junction bases numbered 7, after V lost 4 bases and J lost 0 bases. For the CDR3, the DNA is TGTGCCAGCAGCTCTTTACTAGCGGGGGGCTCCTCCTACGAGCAGTACTTC. Protein product: CASSSLLAGGSSYEQYF.

The CDR3 coding sequence is TGCAGTGCTGAGACAGCCAACTATGGCTACACCTTC. Translated, it gives CSAETANYGYTF. V usage is TRBV20-1 and J usage is TRBJ1-2, with D perhaps matching TRBD1 (5 bases). V was shortened by 5 bases and J by 2 bases, with 9 bases between the two germline ends. The CDR3 spans 12 residues. Per the germline V gene, CDR1 is DFQATT and CDR2 is SNEGSKA (reference sequence).

The chain uses TRBV6-1 and TRBJ1-1, with 7 bases identical to TRBD1. The V segment lost 6 bases and the J segment 6 bases; nucleotides outside the gene matches: 10. The germline V gene encodes CDR1 MNHNS and CDR2 SASEGT. The CDR3 is 14 residues long. CDR3 in amino acids: CASRRYTGEAEAFF. CDR3 in DNA: TGTGCCAGCAGGCGGTATACAGGGGAGGCTGAAGCTTTCTTT.

V and J are TRBV9 and TRBJ2-3, with 9 bases lining up with TRBD2. Germline CDR1 reads SGDLS; CDR2 reads YYNGEE. Unmatched junction bases numbered 3, after V lost 2 bases and J lost 2 bases. This CDR3 is 15 amino acids long. CDR3 sequence: CASSVSGGTTDTQYF. DNA for the CDR3: TGTGCCAGCAGCGTGAGCGGGGGGACCACAGATACGCAGTATTTT.

This clonotype was counted ten times or more. The V call is TRBV11-2, the J call TRBJ2-6; unclear D gene. V lost 2 bases and J lost 4, with 15 bases in between. The CDR3 runs to 17 residues. Germline loops: CDR1 SGHAT, CDR2 FQNNGV. The CDR3 loop is CASSLYSAQSGANVLTF. CDR3 in DNA: TGTGCCAGCAGCTTATATTCCGCTCAATCGGGGGCCAACGTCCTGACTTTC.

V gene TRBV3-1 combines with J gene TRBJ1-4, with TRBD1 matching over 7 bases. The CDR3 loop spans 15 amino acids. Germline assignment: CDR1 LGHDT and CDR2 YNNKEL (reference sequence). The V and J ends lost 2 bases and 6 bases, in that order; junction bases with no gene match: 6. CDR3 sequence (DNA): TGTGCCAGCAGCCAAAGGGGACAGAAAGATGAAAAACTGTTTTTT. Amino acids: CASSQRGQKDEKLFF.

This rearrangement joins TRBV28 to TRBJ2-5; 7 bases align to TRBD2. Unmatched junction bases numbered 7, after V lost 7 bases and J lost 5 bases. CDR1 is MDHEN, CDR2 SYDVKM, per germline. This CDR3 region has 13 residues. CDR3 DNA: TGTGCCAGCACGCCGGGGGGAGGGGAGACCCAGTACTTC. Its protein product is CASTPGGGETQYF.

This sequence joins TRBV7-3 and TRBJ1-1; a possible D gene is TRBD1 (5 bases). V dropped 5 bases and J dropped 3 bases, with 13 bases sitting between them. This CDR3 comprises 14 residues. Germline CDR1 and CDR2: SGHTA and FQGTGA. In nucleotides, the CDR3 is TGTGCCAGCAGCCCCAGGGTCAGTTACACTGAAGCTTTCTTT. Its protein is CASSPRVSYTEAFF.

This clonotype was seen a handful of times. The chain couples TRBV7-2 to TRBJ2-6, with 9 bases identical to TRBD1. The CDR3 loop spans 17 amino acids. V lost 6 bases, J lost 0 bases, and 6 bases stayed unmatched. Germline V gene data show CDR1 as SGHTA and CDR2 as FQGNSA. The chain's CDR3 is CASRKTGGHSGANVLTF. For the CDR3, the DNA is TGTGCCAGCAGGAAGACAGGGGGGCACTCTGGGGCCAACGTCCTGACTTTC.

V and J are TRBV5-4 and TRBJ2-1; TRBD1 aligns across 10 bases. V was clipped by 7 bases and J by 9 bases; unmatched bases: 7. The germline V gene encodes CDR1 SGHNT and CDR2 YYREEE (reference sequence). This CDR3 spans 13 amino acids. In DNA, the CDR3 is TGTGCCAGCGCCGGGACAGGGGTGAGTGAGCAGTTCTTC. It encodes CASAGTGVSEQFF.

This clonotype was recorded at least ten times. The chain couples TRBV9 to TRBJ2-3; possible D gene TRBD1, 6 bases. This CDR3 has 16 amino acids. Germline assignment: CDR1 SGDLS and CDR2 YYNGEE. Trimming removed 0 bases from V and 1 base from J, with 12 bases in between. CDR3 sequence reads: CASSVGGQYRTDTQYF. The CDR3 nucleotides read TGTGCCAGCAGCGTAGGGGGGCAGTATCGCACAGATACGCAGTATTTT.

The chain has TRBV6-2 or TRBV6-3 and TRBJ2-1, with no clear D. Germline V CDR1 and CDR2: MNHEY, SVGEGT. Trimming removed 2 bases at V and 4 bases at J, with 18 bases between. CDR3 length: 17 residues. CDR3 nucleotide sequence: TGTGCCAGCAGTTACACGAAAAAAACCTTATTTTACAATGAGCAGTTCTTC. Amino acids: CASSYTKKTLFYNEQFF.

This clonotype showed up just once. J is TRBJ2-5 and V is TRBV29-1; TRBD1 is a possible D gene (6 bases). TRBJ2-7 explains the end of the DNA better; the J call may be wrong. CDR1 is SQVTM and CDR2 is ANQGSEA in the germline V gene. The CDR3 runs to 14 residues. This CDR3 is CSVVVQGRYNEQYF. The CDR3 nucleotides read TGCAGCGTTGTGGTCCAGGGGCGATACAACGAGCAGTACTTC.

There are many counts of this clonotype. This sequence joins TRBV7-9 and TRBJ2-6; D uncertain. The CDR3 is 15 amino acids. V lost 3 bases, J lost 4 bases, and 10 bases lay in between. Germline V lookup: CDR1 SEHNR, CDR2 FQNEAQ (reference sequence). The CDR3 sequence is CASSLAETGANVLTF. Here the CDR3 DNA reads TGTGCCAGCAGCTTGGCCGAGACAGGGGCCAACGTCCTGACTTTC.

This clonotype has ten or more counts. The chain employs TRBV12-3 or TRBV12-4 and TRBJ2-7; no definite D call. The V end was cut by 3 bases, the J end by 5 bases, with 8 bases between. The CDR3 consists of 12 residues. CDR3 sequence (DNA): TGTGCCAGCAGTTTTCGGCGGAACGAGCAGTACTTC. Translated: CASSFRRNEQYF.

The genes are TRBV12-5 and TRBJ1-5; D uncertain. The CDR3 is 19 amino acids. V dropped 4 bases and J dropped 1 base, with 23 bases sitting between them. Germline lookup yields CDR1 LGHNT and CDR2 FRNRAP. The CDR3 loop reads CASGSTLSGWTVSNQPQHF. The CDR3 DNA reads as TGTGCTAGTGGTTCGACCTTAAGTGGCTGGACTGTGAGCAATCAGCCCCAGCATTTT. Using reference TRBV12-5 and TRBJ1-5 for the parts outside the CDR3, the full variable domain is DARVTQTPRHKVTEMGQEVTMRCQPILGHNTVFWYRQTMMQGLELLAYFRNRAPLDDSGMPKDRFSAEMPDATLATLKIQPSEPRDSAVYFCASGSTLSGWTVSNQPQHFGDGTRLSIL.

This clonotype has a count of ten or more. J is TRBJ2-1 and V is TRBV29-1; the match to TRBD1 covers 7 bases. In germline, CDR1 is SQVTM, CDR2 ANQGSEA. The CDR3 contains 11 residues. The trim removed 4 bases at V and 8 bases at J, leaving 2 bases unmatched. CDR3 sequence: CSVGQGHEQFF. Written as DNA, the CDR3 is TGCAGCGTTGGACAGGGTCATGAGCAGTTCTTC.

This clonotype showed up just a few times. This could be a read error, since a much larger clone is one nucleotide away. DNA for the CDR3: TGTGCCAGCACCCCGGACAGCAATCAGCCCCAGCATTTT. Encoded protein: CASTPDSNQPQHF. The genes are TRBV7-2 and TRBJ1-5; no clear D. Trimming took 7 bases from V and 1 from J, leaving 8 bases between them. This CDR3 has 13 residues. CDR1 SGHTA and CDR2 FQGNSA come from the germline V gene.

This chain joins TRBV11-2 and TRBJ1-6, with D uncertain. The CDR3 has 13 residues. Looked up from germline, CDR1 is SGHAT and CDR2 is FQNNGV. Trimming left V 10 bases short and J 9 bases short, with 16 bases between. The CDR3: CATTLGRGSPLHF. In DNA, the CDR3 is TGTGCCACCACCCTCGGTCGGGGTTCACCCCTCCACTTT.